This T cell receptor beta chain was profiled in a study of blood T cell repertoires in COVID-19. About the study: PBMCs, B-cell-depleted T cells, or T cells were the source of the cDNA or gDNA that made up the material.

Repertoires were generated with immunoSEQ multiplex PCR, while TCRdb's copy carries only in-frame clones and drops some. The table includes 150,000 to 200,000 clones, around 82% detected once. Per the germline V gene, CDR1 is SGHDN and CDR2 is FVKESK. Trimming left V 4 bases short and J 3 bases short, with 7 bases between. The CDR3 has 13 amino acids. The chain couples TRBV14 to TRBJ2-1, with no clear D. The sequenced material came from peripheral blood. The TCR sequence derives from a human donor with acute or convalescent COVID-19. The donor label of this sample is uncertain. The CDR3 DNA follows: TGTGCCAGCAGCCCCCTATTCTACAATGAGCAGTTCTTC. Amino acids: CASSPLFYNEQFF. Complete variable domain (other parts from reference TRBV14 and TRBJ2-1): EAGVTQFPSHSVIEKGQTVTLRCDPISGHDNLYWYRRVMGKEIKFLLHFVKESKQDESGMPNNRFLAERTGGTYSTLKVQPAELEDSGVYFCASSPLFYNEQFFGPGTRLTVL.